The clone carrying this T cell receptor beta chain was detected only a few times. TCRdb fed the 5' RACE reads into MiXCR, producing one record per CDR3 protein. The sample lists about 470,000 distinct CDR3 sequences; around 25% were seen once. The record originates from a study of T-cell memory formation after mild COVID-19. Study overall: Clusters of TCRs were largely donor specific.

The clonotype comes from an adult woman who had mild COVID-19 (a few samples of this study predate the infection). Cell type and time point are not known. The sequencing sample was made of PBMCs or a T cell subset sorted from them (not recorded which).

CDR3 amino acids: CSARKISDSYNEQFF. The CDR3 DNA reads TGCAGTGCTAGGAAAATTAGTGACTCCTACAATGAGCAGTTCTTC. This chain connects TRBV20-1 to TRBJ2-1; D remains unclear. Trimming took 3 bases from V and 0 from J, leaving 12 bases between them. This CDR3 has 15 amino acids. Germline CDR1 reads DFQATT; CDR2 reads SNEGSKA (reference sequence).